The rows below give T cell receptor beta chains drawn from one sample of a study of blood T cell repertoires in COVID-19. Assay used: immunoSEQ multiplex PCR; TCRdb lists only in-frame clones, some missing. The table lists approximately 270,000 clones, around 90% of them singletons. The sequencing sample was made of PBMCs or T cells enriched from blood (not recorded which). These receptors were obtained from a woman under 40 with acute COVID-19. CDR3s include the opening cysteine and the closing phenylalanine or tryptophan. Each record gives: V gene, clone size, J gene, D gene, CDR3 DNA, CDR3 protein. A D gene is named only where the DNA matches it firmly. Size is stated for part of the rows, as once, few or many counts, or as a class when the clone is expanded.

>TRBV27|few|TRBJ2-7|.
TGTGCCAGCAGTTTGGTGCCCCCATCGGGGGAGCAGTACTTC
CASSLVPPSGEQYF
>TRBV7-9|.|TRBJ2-7|TRBD2
TGTGCCAGCAGCCACGCCGGACTAGCGGGAGACGAGCAGTACTTC
CASSHAGLAGDEQYF
>TRBV3-1/TRBV3-2|.|TRBJ1-4|.
TGTGCCAGCAGCCAAAACGGGGAAAAACTGTTTTTT
CASSQNGEKLFF
>TRBV7-9|.|TRBJ2-1|TRBD2
TGTGCCAGCAGCGTACTAGCGGGGAACATTAATGAGCAGTTCTTC
CASSVLAGNINEQFF
>TRBV2|.|TRBJ2-7|TRBD2
TGTGCCAGCAGTGGGTCCCTAGCGGGACTTACCTACGAGCAGTACTTC
CASSGSLAGLTYEQYF
>TRBV2|.|TRBJ1-1|.
TGTGCCAGCAGAATTGACCCCGGAGGGCACACTGAAGCTTTCTTT
CASRIDPGGHTEAFF
>TRBV4-1|.|TRBJ1-4|TRBD1
TGCGCCAGCAGCCTCGGGACAGGACTTGTTGCAACTAATGAAAAACTGTTTTTT
CASSLGTGLVATNEKLFF
>TRBV19|.|TRBJ1-5|TRBD1
TGTGCCAGTAGTATCGACAGGGGTAATAGCAATCAGCCCCAGCATTTT
CASSIDRGNSNQPQHF
>TRBV27|.|TRBJ2-1|TRBD1
TGTGCCAGCAGTTTATCGCCAATGCCCGCGGGACAGGATGGCAATGAGCAGTTCTTC
CASSLSPMPAGQDGNEQFF
>TRBV6-1|.|TRBJ2-1|.
TGTGCCAGCAGTGAGAACAGGGAACGCATCTATGAGCAGTTCTTC
CASSENRERIYEQFF
>TRBV5-5|.|TRBJ2-7|.
TGTGCCAGCAGCCTGACTGTTTCGGCCTCCTACGAGCAGTACTTC
CASSLTVSASYEQYF
>TRBV4-3|.|TRBJ2-2|TRBD2
TGCGCCAGCAGCCAACTAGCGGGGGCGAACACCGGGGAGCTGTTTTTT
CASSQLAGANTGELFF
>TRBV28|once|TRBJ1-1|.
TGTGCCAGCAGCTCGGTGGGACACTTGAACACTGAAGCTTTCTTT
CASSSVGHLNTEAFF
>TRBV11-2|.|TRBJ2-2|TRBD1
TGTGCCAGCAGCTTCCCGGGACAGGGGAAACGGACCGGGGAGCTGTTTTTT
CASSFPGQGKRTGELFF
>TRBV18|.|TRBJ1-4|TRBD1
TGTGCCAGCTCACCACGTCGGGACAGGGGACGTCCGAATGAAAAACTGTTTTTT
CASSPRRDRGRPNEKLFF
>TRBV18|.|TRBJ2-3|TRBD2
TGTGCCAGCTCACCGTCACTAGCGGGAGTTAAAGATACGCAGTATTTT
CASSPSLAGVKDTQYF
>TRBV5-6|.|TRBJ1-1|.
TGTGCCAGCAGCTTGGCCGCGGGGAAGGGTTGGACTGAAGCTTTCTTT
CASSLAAGKGWTEAFF
>TRBV10-1|.|TRBJ2-3|.
TGCGCCAGCAGTGAGTGGGCATCCGGGAAAGATACGCAGTATTTT
CASSEWASGKDTQYF
>TRBV20-1|few|TRBJ1-2|.
TGCAGTGTAAAAAACTATGGCTACACCTTC
CSVKNYGYTF
>TRBV11-2|once|TRBJ2-3|.
TGTGCCAGCAGCCCCCCGGGAACGGGAGCGGCGACAGATACGCAGTATTTT
CASSPPGTGAATDTQYF
>TRBV27|.|TRBJ1-2|.
TGTGCCAGCAGTCCCGAACTGGCTAACTATGGCTACACCTTC
CASSPELANYGYTF
>TRBV27|.|TRBJ2-1|.
TGTGCCAGCAGTCCAGGGAAATACAATGAGCAGTTCTTC
CASSPGKYNEQFF
>TRBV19|.|TRBJ1-1|.
TGTGCCAGTAGTGAAACACAGGAGAACACTGAAGCTTTCTTT
CASSETQENTEAFF
>TRBV7-2|.|TRBJ1-3|TRBD1
TGTGCCAGCAGCGTGGGACAGGCCTCTGGAAACACCATATATTTT
CASSVGQASGNTIYF
>TRBV2|.|TRBJ1-2|TRBD1
TGTGCCAGCAGTGAATTTGAGGGGGCAGCGCGCTACACCTTC
CASSEFEGAARYTF
>TRBV6-2/TRBV6-3|.|TRBJ1-5|.
TGTGCCAGCAGTTACGGGGGAGGGCAGCCCCAGCATTTT
CASSYGGGQPQHF
>TRBV5-1|.|TRBJ2-3|.
TGCGCCAGCAGCTTGGAACTAGCTACGGTTGGAGATACGCAGTATTTT
CASSLELATVGDTQYF